This TCR beta chain was retrieved from a study of cytomegalovirus exposure and HLA in healthy donors. The PCR employed 60 Vbeta primers together with 13 Jbeta primers. Clones were sequenced by immunoSEQ multiplex PCR, and TCRdb holds only the in-frame ones, with some missing. The sample contains fewer than 250,000 clones, 60% to 80% of which appear only once. The CDR3 sequence is 16 residues long. Germline V lookup: CDR1 SGHTA, CDR2 FQGNSA. Trimming took 1 base from V and 2 from J, leaving 12 bases between them. The chain is built from TRBV7-2 and TRBJ1-5, with unresolved D. The sample was PBMCs. This receptor was identified in a male donor in good health and CMV-seronegative. CDR3 protein: CASSLGLPTGNQPQHF. DNA for the CDR3: TGTGCCAGCAGCTTAGGACTCCCAACGGGCAATCAGCCCCAGCATTTT.